The 26 T cell receptor beta chains presented below share a single source sample, sequenced in a study of shared clonotypes between healthy human individuals. The naive CD8 subset, CD45RO-negative cells positively selected for CCR7, excluded terminally differentiated effector memory CD45RA+ cells. Here immunoSEQ multiplex PCR was the method, and the copy in TCRdb shows in-frame clones only, minus some. The sample contains about 2.1 million clones, just over 90% of which appear only once. Material for sequencing was naive CD8+ T cells from PBMCs. The source is a man younger than 35 in good health. Some clones in this sample may be carry-over from other donors' samples.

This sequence joins TRBV27 and TRBJ2-7, with 12 bases fitting TRBD1. Trimming cost V 4 bases and J 3 bases; bases outside gene matches: 7. This CDR3 spans 16 amino acids. Germline V gene lookup returns CDR1 MNHEY and CDR2 SMNVEV (reference sequence). CDR3 in amino acids: CASSSPGTGGHYEQYF. In nucleotides, the CDR3 is TGTGCCAGCAGTTCACCCGGGACAGGGGGCCACTACGAGCAGTACTTC.

J is TRBJ2-1 and V is TRBV7-2; 7 bases fit TRBD2. The germline gives CDR1 SGHTA, CDR2 FQGNSA. V shed 5 bases, J shed 5 bases, and the junction held 12 bases outside the gene matches. CDR3 size: 16 residues. The CDR3: CASSGGWLAENNEQFF. DNA of the CDR3: TGTGCCAGCAGCGGAGGTTGGCTAGCGGAGAACAATGAGCAGTTCTTC.

The CDR3 nucleotides are TGCGCCAGCAGCCGAGAGCGGAGTTCTGCCTACAATGAGCAGTTCTTC. Protein product: CASSRERSSAYNEQFF. The V gene is TRBV4-3, the J gene TRBJ2-1; the D gene is possibly TRBD2 (5 bases). V was trimmed by 4 bases and J by 2 bases, leaving 15 bases between them. Germline V lookup: CDR1 LGHNA, CDR2 YSLEER. The CDR3 loop spans 16 amino acids.

CDR3 nucleotide sequence: TGCGCCAGCAGCCAAGGTACAGCAGGGGGCATAAACTACGAGCAGTACTTC. Translated: CASSQGTAGGINYEQYF. The V call is TRBV4-3, the J call TRBJ2-7; 8 bases are shared with TRBD1. V trimming: 1 base; J trimming: 3 bases; junction bases outside the gene matches: 11. Germline assignment: CDR1 LGHNA and CDR2 YSLEER. The CDR3 covers 17 residues.

This chain joins TRBV2 and TRBJ1-2; no reliable D call. This CDR3 region has 14 residues. V shed 6 bases and J shed 2 bases, with 13 bases lying between them. Germline V gene lookup returns CDR1 SNHLY and CDR2 FYNNEI. The CDR3 loop is CASSDREGNYGYTF. CDR3 bases: TGTGCCAGCAGCGACCGGGAGGGCAACTATGGCTACACCTTC.

In its sample, this clone was seen a few times. J is TRBJ1-2 and V is TRBV27, with 10 nucleotides matching TRBD1. CDR3 length equals 14 residues. V trimming: 8 bases; J trimming: 4 bases; junction bases outside the gene matches: 7. The germline V gene encodes CDR1 MNHEY and CDR2 SMNVEV (reference sequence). CDR3 sequence (DNA): TGTGCCAGCCGAGGGACAGGGGTTGTCTATGGCTACACCTTC. It translates to CASRGTGVVYGYTF.

The chain recombines TRBV15 with TRBJ1-5; D not certain. Trimming removed 0 bases from V and 1 base from J, with 16 bases in between. The CDR3 totals 18 residues. The germline V gene has CDR1 LNHNV and CDR2 YYDKDF (reference sequence). This CDR3 reads CATSRELMRLDSNQPQHF. The CDR3 region has the DNA TGTGCCACCAGCAGAGAGCTGATGCGTCTGGACAGCAATCAGCCCCAGCATTTT.

The CDR3 region has the DNA TGTGCCAGTAGTATTCTGGGGACTAGCGGGCAGGAGACCCAGTACTTC. This gives the protein CASSILGTSGQETQYF. This chain links TRBV19 with TRBJ2-5; 12 positions agree with TRBD2. CDR3 length: 16 amino acids. CDR1 and CDR2 from the germline V gene are LNHDA and SQIVND (reference sequence). The J segment lost 5 bases and the V segment lost 3 bases, leaving 7 bases of the junction unmatched. The whole variable domain, remainder taken from reference TRBV19 and TRBJ2-5, is DGGITQSPKYLFRKEGQNVTLSCEQNLNHDAMYWYRQDPGQGLRLIYYSQIVNDFQKGDIAEGYSVSREKKESFPLTVTSAQKNPTAFYLCASSILGTSGQETQYFGPGTRLLVL.

The chain recombines TRBV5-8 with TRBJ2-6, with unresolved D. The V end lost 4 bases, the J end lost 7 bases, and 12 bases lay between the germline ends. The CDR3 totals 14 residues. Germline CDR1 reads SGHTS; CDR2 reads YDEGEE. The DNA for the CDR3 is TGTGCCAGCAGCCTAAGACCCCGAGCCAACGTCCTGACTTTC. It specifies CASSLRPRANVLTF.

This clone was seen just once. The V and J genes are TRBV5-6 and TRBJ2-7; D assignment may be TRBD1 or TRBD2 (5 bases each). This CDR3 is 14 amino acids long. V was pared by 3 bases and J by 4 bases, with 14 bases between. CDR1 is SGHDT and CDR2 is YYEEEE in the germline V gene. The CDR3 is CASSYRDLGYEQYF. In DNA, the CDR3 is TGTGCCAGCAGCTACCGGGACCTAGGGTACGAGCAGTACTTC.

The chain links TRBV5-4 to TRBJ1-3; 8 nucleotides align to TRBD1. Trimming removed 4 bases from V and 7 bases from J; junction bases left unmatched: 10. In germline, CDR1 is SGHNT, CDR2 YYREEE (reference sequence). The CDR3 contains 15 residues. CDR3 residues: CASSPRQGSRNTIYF. The DNA for the CDR3 is TGTGCCAGCAGCCCCAGACAGGGGAGCAGGAACACCATATATTTT.

The V and J genes are TRBV28 and TRBJ2-7; D gene unclear. The CDR3 runs to 14 residues. With 5 bases removed from V and 0 bases from J, the gap between germline ends came to 11 bases. Germline V CDR1 and CDR2: MDHEN, SYDVKM. In DNA form, the CDR3 reads TGTGCCAGCAGTCGGGTGGGCAGCTCCTACGAGCAGTACTTC. Its protein product is CASSRVGSSYEQYF.

The chain uses TRBV10-3 and TRBJ2-1; D may be TRBD1 or TRBD2 (5 bases each). V was clipped by 0 bases and J by 1 base, with 10 bases between them. Per the germline V gene, CDR1 is ENHRY and CDR2 is SYGVKD. The CDR3 extends over 16 amino acids. In DNA form, the CDR3 reads TGTGCCATCAGTGAGTCGAGGGGATCTTCCTACAATGAGCAGTTCTTC. This translates into CAISESRGSSYNEQFF.

The genes are TRBV5-8 and TRBJ2-7, with 8 bases aligning to TRBD1. Germline V gene data show CDR1 as SGHTS and CDR2 as YDEGEE. V dropped 4 bases and J dropped 9; count of bases not matched to a gene: 6. The CDR3 is 12 amino acids. CDR3 bases: TGTGCCAGCAGCGCCGTCGGGACAGGGCAGTACTTC. Encoded protein: CASSAVGTGQYF.

A word on this clone: This sample also contains other DNA sequences that code for the same CDR3. The chain uses TRBV19 and TRBJ2-1; D gene ambiguous. The CDR3 is 13 residues long. CDR1 is LNHDA, CDR2 SQIVND, per germline (reference sequence). V was cut by 9 bases and J by 0 bases, with 9 bases left in between. CDR3 loop: CASRTRSYNEQFF. The CDR3 DNA reads as TGTGCCAGCCGGACCCGCTCCTACAATGAGCAGTTCTTC.

The rearrangement links TRBV7-9 to TRBJ2-5; TRBD1 aligns across 12 bases. This CDR3 has 16 amino acids. The V gene end was trimmed by 5 bases and the J gene end by 4 bases; junction bases not matched to a gene: 8. Germline assignment: CDR1 SEHNR and CDR2 FQNEAQ (reference sequence). CDR3 sequence: CASSTPGQGAGETQYF. In nucleotides, the CDR3 is TGTGCCAGCAGCACACCGGGACAGGGGGCAGGAGAGACCCAGTACTTC.

This rearrangement joins TRBV29-1 to TRBJ2-7; TRBD2 matches at 9 bases. The CDR3 length is 15 residues. V was clipped by 3 bases and J by 3 bases; unmatched bases: 9. CDR1 SQVTM and CDR2 ANQGSEA come from the germline V gene. Here the CDR3 DNA reads TGCAGCGTTGAGCCCCTAGGTAGCGGGAGCTACGAGCAGTACTTC. Translation gives CSVEPLGSGSYEQYF.

The chain employs TRBV29-1 and TRBJ2-1; possible D gene TRBD2, 6 bases. The V end was cut by 4 bases, the J end by 5 bases, with 9 bases between. Germline-derived CDR1 and CDR2 are SQVTM and ANQGSEA. The CDR3 runs to 12 residues. This chain's CDR3 is CSVGLAHNEQFF. The CDR3 region has the DNA TGCAGCGTTGGGCTAGCGCACAATGAGCAGTTCTTC.

The genes are TRBV5-5 and TRBJ2-7, with 8 bases aligning to TRBD1. This CDR3 spans 16 amino acids. Trimming removed 1 base from V and 4 bases from J; junction bases left unmatched: 10. The V gene's germline CDR1 is SGHKS and CDR2 YYEKEE (reference sequence). The CDR3 protein is CASSLSPWTGPYEQYF. The CDR3 nucleotides are TGTGCCAGCAGCTTGTCCCCTTGGACAGGGCCTTACGAGCAGTACTTC. The variable domain in full, with the rest retrieved from reference TRBV5-5 and TRBJ2-7, is DAGVTQSPTHLIKTRGQQVTLRCSPISGHKSVSWYQQVLGQGPQFIFQYYEKEERGRGNFPDRFSARQFPNYSSELNVNALLLGDSALYLCASSLSPWTGPYEQYFGPGTRLTVT.

V gene TRBV19 combines with J gene TRBJ2-7; the D gene could be TRBD1 or TRBD2 (6 bases each). This CDR3 region has 13 residues. The V end lost 3 bases, the J end lost 6 bases, and 12 bases lay between the germline ends. The germline V gene has CDR1 LNHDA and CDR2 SQIVND (reference sequence). CDR3 sequence: CASSISGASEQYF. The CDR3 region has the DNA TGTGCCAGTAGTATCTCGGGGGCCTCCGAGCAGTACTTC.

This chain links TRBV9 with TRBJ2-7, with D possibly called TRBD1 or TRBD2 (5 bases each). This CDR3 region has 12 residues. Trimming pared 3 bases from V and 6 bases from J, leaving 10 bases between. The germline V gene encodes CDR1 SGDLS and CDR2 YYNGEE. The CDR3 spells CASSGGSREQYF. The DNA of the CDR3 is TGTGCCAGCAGCGGGGGGAGCCGCGAGCAGTACTTC.

This chain joins TRBV28 and TRBJ2-3; the match to TRBD2 covers 7 bases. V lost 3 bases and J lost 0; bases outside the gene matches: 12. This CDR3 is 18 amino acids long. Per germline, CDR1 MDHEN and CDR2 SYDVKM. CDR3 in amino acids: CASSFFAGVSPSTDTQYF. The CDR3 nucleotides are TGTGCCAGCAGTTTCTTTGCGGGAGTGTCCCCTAGCACAGATACGCAGTATTTT.

J is TRBJ2-1 and V is TRBV29-1; D may be TRBD2 (5 bases). The ends were cut back, 4 bases at V and 8 bases at J, with 18 bases in the middle. The CDR3 runs 14 residues. The germline gives CDR1 SQVTM, CDR2 ANQGSEA. The CDR3 spells CSVAPAGVGDEQFF. In DNA, the CDR3 is TGCAGCGTTGCTCCGGCGGGCGTCGGTGATGAGCAGTTCTTC.

J is TRBJ2-7 and V is TRBV4-1; D is possibly TRBD1 (6 bases). The CDR3 has 14 amino acids. Trimming stripped 2 bases from V and 7 bases from J, with 15 bases between. Germline CDR1 reads MGHRA; CDR2 reads YSYEKL. CDR3 bases: TGCGCCAGCAGCCAATTCCAGGGGACACGGGAGCAGTACTTC. It codes for CASSQFQGTREQYF.

This chain links TRBV19 with TRBJ1-5; maybe TRBD1 (5 bases). The CDR3 length is 13 residues. Trimming removed 3 bases from V and 5 bases from J, with 8 bases in between. CDR1 LNHDA and CDR2 SQIVND come from the germline V gene (reference sequence). The CDR3 sequence: CASSIGTHQPQHF. CDR3 sequence (DNA): TGTGCCAGTAGTATCGGGACTCATCAGCCCCAGCATTTT.

The chain couples TRBV27 to TRBJ1-5; TRBD1 agrees at 7 bases. Germline CDR1 MNHEY, CDR2 SMNVEV (reference sequence). After removal of 5 bases from V and 3 bases from J, the junction contained 4 bases not matched to a gene. The CDR3 totals 14 residues. CDR3 DNA sequence: TGTGCCAGCAGTGTGGGACAGCACAATCAGCCCCAGCATTTT. The encoded protein is CASSVGQHNQPQHF.